The sequence of this T cell receptor beta chain was determined in a study of blood T cell repertoires in COVID-19. Here immunoSEQ multiplex PCR was the method, and the copy in TCRdb shows in-frame clones only, minus some. The sample yields 200,000 to 250,000 clones, 84% seen once. V lost 5 bases and J lost 11, with 15 bases in between. In germline, CDR1 is DFQATT, CDR2 SNEGSKA (reference sequence). The CDR3 extends over 11 amino acids. The sequencing sample was made of PBMCs or T cells enriched from blood (not recorded which). The chain carries TRBV20-1 and TRBJ1-2; tentative D call: TRBD1 (6 bases). The sequence was obtained from a middle-aged woman who had recovered from COVID-19. The CDR3 protein is CSALGGGLYTF. Here the CDR3 DNA reads TGCAGTGCTTTAGGGGGGGGATTATACACCTTC.